Reported below is one TCR beta chain. No antigen is known for it. V gave up 2 bases and J gave up 9 bases, with 15 bases separating them. Germline CDR1 is SGHNT and CDR2 is YYREEE (reference sequence). The CDR3 has 14 residues. The sample belongs to a study of T cell responses to AZD1222 COVID-19 vaccine. The overall study: Doses given second, at about 4 or about 12 weeks, were pooled.

Clones were sequenced by immunoSEQ multiplex PCR, and TCRdb holds only the in-frame ones, with some missing. Altogether 110,000 to 150,000 clones are present, 85% to 95% being singletons, with the ten largest covering under 6.5%. General observations from the study: Spike-specific TCR breadth and depth both grew after two AZD1222 doses.

The starting material was peripheral blood, obtained on day 0 of AZD1222 vaccination. The rearrangement uses TRBV5-4 and TRBJ2-1, with a weak D call TRBD2 (5 bases). This clonotype originated in an adult in good health. The CDR3, as DNA: TGTGCCAGCAGCTTACGGGGAGTAGAGGGTGAGCAGTTCTTC. It yields the protein CASSLRGVEGEQFF.